This T cell receptor beta chain emerged from a study of Graves' ophthalmopathy and Graves' hyperthyroidism (dated by TCRdb to 2017 to 2018). About the full investigation: Peripheral blood samples were taken at the time of initial diagnosis, before any treatment was given. To tell Graves' ophthalmopathy apart from Graves' hyperthyroidism, and to predict which patients would progress to ophthalmopathy, the study relied on TCR beta repertoire signatures. In total, 120 to 150 blood samples were TCR-sequenced: fewer than 50 ophthalmopathy, approximately 75 hyperthyroidism and some 17 hyperthyroidism-to-ophthalmopathy patients. To explore V-J signatures distinguishing ophthalmopathy from hyperthyroidism, a discovery set of roughly 100 patients (roughly 45 ophthalmopathy, 55 to 60 stable hyperthyroidism) was enrolled. An independent validation cohort was composed of 18 to 20 hyperthyroidism patients and roughly 16 patients who later progressed from hyperthyroidism to ophthalmopathy. In more than five hyperthyroidism patients, T-cell repertoires of thyroid tissue and blood were compared. Following sampling, methimazole starting at 30 mg daily was administered to hyperthyroidism patients, and high-dose intravenous methylprednisolone was administered to ophthalmopathy patients. What the authors observed across the whole study: In validation, the model predicted ophthalmopathy progression with about 64% sensitivity and less than 80% specificity; 12 predicted patients were CT-confirmed with GO in a median of about 6.1 months. Most expanded thyroid clonotypes with a frequency above 0.001 also appeared in blood, which suggests that blood repertoires may reflect the immune response in the thyroid. Ophthalmopathy was separated from stable hyperthyroidism by the 13-signature model with just under 90% sensitivity and around 81% specificity in cross-validation and with 80%/75% in the test set. No statistical method was used to set the sample size in advance, and the investigators knew which group each participant was assigned to.

Ophthalmopathy patients had moderately to severely active disease, Clinical Activity Score of at least 3, NOSPECS grade of at least 4, and disease duration under 3 months. Patients with other autoimmune diseases, uncontrolled infections, pregnancy or lactation were excluded from the study. Clinical symptoms, serum thyroxine, TRAb, thyroid ultrasound and orbital computed tomography were used for diagnosis. PBMCs were isolated from about 9.2 ml of fresh peripheral blood by Ficoll-Paque density gradient centrifugation. Total RNA was extracted with Trizol reagent and quality-checked on an Agilent 2100 Bioanalyzer. TCR beta CDR3 regions were amplified from RNA transcripts for repertoire sequencing. The first round of RT-PCR was done with HTBI primers and the Qiagen OneStep RT-PCR kit, and was followed by a second round of multiplex PCR, then size selection and purification. Libraries were sequenced paired-end with 100 bp reads on an Illumina HiSeq2000. From the authors' description of their analysis: SOAPnuke was used to process the reads, throwing out any read that had adapters, had uncalled bases, had a mean Phred below 15, or lacked an exact constant-primer or identifier match. COPE v1.2.5 was used to merge high-quality paired reads. Unique nucleotide sequences were defined as clonotypes and aligned to IMGT TRB V, D and J references using MiTCR v1.1. Analysis was restricted to V-J combinations with a frequency above 0.0001, which covered about 99% of repertoires. For each V-J combination, a TCR clonal expansion and chaos score was defined as the ratio of F50 clonal expansion to chaos observed in the TCRdist matrix. Features were reduced by Welch's t-statistics and random forest to around 13 V-J combinations, which fed a naive Bayes classifier. Thyroid-blood repertoire similarity was quantified with the Morisita-Horn index. The public sequencing data were trimmed at Q25 with fastp and processed into clonotypes with MiXCR by TCRdb, which kept only in-frame beta chains. CDR3 protein duplicates are merged, each entry listing the most common genes and DNA. The V and J calls come from TCRdb's annotation, not from the publication. The sample table shows about 660,000 distinct CDR3 sequences, and 35% to 50% are seen once. The ten largest account for roughly 3% of the sample.

Concerning this clonotype itself: The antigen this receptor binds is unknown. A much larger clonotype is one base distant, so this may be a read error.

At the junction V is shortened by 1 base and J by 14 bases; bases outside the gene matches: 20. Its CDR3 holds 16 amino acids, cysteine through phenylalanine. Left in the record is the CDR3 DNA by itself, 48 bases read in frame from the first base. The germline V gene (reference sequence) specifies DFQATT as CDR1 and SNEGSKA as CDR2. Sequenced material: peripheral blood. The clonotype originates from an adult man with Graves' ophthalmopathy. The rearrangement combines TRBV20-1 with TRBJ1-2; 9 bases in between match TRBD1. The CDR3 loop reads CSARVDRGYTKMAQTF. In nucleotides, the sequence is TGCAGTGCTAGAGTGGACAGGGGCTATACGAAGATGGCTCAGACCTTC.